This T cell receptor (beta chain) was sequenced in a study of OX40 agonist ivuxolimab in advanced cancers. Study information: Ivuxolimab is an agonistic anti-OX40 (CD134) antibody, and patients were treated with it. Points from the study as a whole: More expanded clones were seen, on average, in CD8+ T cells than in CD4+.

TCRdb's table, derived via immunoSEQ multiplex PCR, lists solely in-frame clones and lacks some. The data hold approximately 27,000 clones, with about 80% observed a single time. A remark on this clone: Antigen: not known.

Germline V gene data show CDR1 as SQVTM and CDR2 as ANQGSEA. The V end lost 4 bases, the J end lost 3 bases, and 9 bases lay between the germline ends. The length of the CDR3 is 13 residues. This TCR was sampled from an adult with an advanced solid tumor such as melanoma, head and neck, liver or kidney cancer. The chain carries TRBV29-1 and TRBJ1-4, with a possible D match to TRBD1 (5 bases). Specimen: CD4+ or CD8+ T cells sorted from blood, collected in a trial of the OX40 agonist ivuxolimab. The CDR3 protein is CSVGRGPNEKLFF. The CDR3, as DNA: TGCAGCGTTGGCCGGGGCCCTAATGAAAAACTGTTTTTT.